This T cell receptor beta chain was observed in a study of cytomegalovirus exposure and HLA in healthy donors. In regard to this clone: Its antigen remains unidentified.

Broader study findings: A later analysis showed TCR association rates differing by HLA locus, peaking at DRB1 and lowest at HLA-C. Both high specificity and high sensitivity reportedly marked the classifier's diagnosis of cytomegalovirus status. Later on, analysis showed that most CMV-associated TCR beta chains appeared to be HLA-restricted.

13 Jbeta primers and 60 Vbeta primers were used for the PCR. The table came from immunoSEQ multiplex PCR; TCRdb's copy has only in-frame clones and leaves some out. The top ten clones hold around 2.7% of a sample with about 70,000 clones, over 50% of them seen once. Unrecorded immune exposure was likely among donors, who were nominally healthy when sampled. Deletions cut 3 bases from V and 0 bases from J, with 14 bases between. This CDR3 has 16 residues. Germline V gives CDR1 SNHLY, CDR2 FYNNEI. The chain recombines TRBV2 with TRBJ1-1, with TRBD1 as a possible D gene (5 bases). This TCR was sampled from a man aged 30 to 39 in good health and CMV-seronegative. Sequencing used PBMCs. The CDR3 region is CASSDSGVSLNTEAFF. CDR3 nucleotide sequence: TGTGCCAGCAGTGATTCGGGGGTTTCACTGAACACTGAAGCTTTCTTT.